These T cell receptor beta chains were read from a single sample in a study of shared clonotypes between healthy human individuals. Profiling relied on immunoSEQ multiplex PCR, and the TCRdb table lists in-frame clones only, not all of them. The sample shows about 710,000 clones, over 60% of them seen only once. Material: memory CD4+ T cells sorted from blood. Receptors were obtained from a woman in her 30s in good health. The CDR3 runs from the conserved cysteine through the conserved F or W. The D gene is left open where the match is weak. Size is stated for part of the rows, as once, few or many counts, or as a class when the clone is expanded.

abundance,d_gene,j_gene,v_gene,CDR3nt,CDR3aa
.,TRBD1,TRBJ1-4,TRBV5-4,TGTGCCAGCAGCTATAAAACAGGGGGAGGAGAAAAACTGTTTTTT,CASSYKTGGGEKLFF
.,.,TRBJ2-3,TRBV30,TGTGCCTGGAACCAACGACGGACCACAGATACGCAGTATTTT,CAWNQRRTTDTQYF
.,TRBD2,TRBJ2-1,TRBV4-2,TGTGCCAGCAGCCAAGACACCGCTAGCGGGAACTACAATGAGCAGTTCTTC,CASSQDTASGNYNEQFF
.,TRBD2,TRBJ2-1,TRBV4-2,TGTGCCAGCAGCCAAGATCCCCTAGCGGGAGTTAGAAATGAGCAGTTCTTC,CASSQDPLAGVRNEQFF
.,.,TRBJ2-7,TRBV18,TGTGCCAGCTCACCATCCCAGCTAGAGTCCTACGAGCAGTACTTC,CASSPSQLESYEQYF
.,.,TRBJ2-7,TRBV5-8,TGTGCCAGCAGCCTGACCCCCTTCCAGCAGTACTTC,CASSLTPFQQYF
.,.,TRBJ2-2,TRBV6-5,TGTGCCAGCAGTACTAGGGCTTTTGGGACCGGGGAGCTGTTTTTT,CASSTRAFGTGELFF
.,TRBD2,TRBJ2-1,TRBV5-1,TGCGCCAGCAGCTTGGCCCCTACTAGCGGGAGATACAATGAGCAGTTCTTC,CASSLAPTSGRYNEQFF
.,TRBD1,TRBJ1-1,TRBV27,TGTGCCAGCAGTTTCGGGAGGGGGCGGCCCGGATCAGCTTTCTTT,CASSFGRGRPGSAFF
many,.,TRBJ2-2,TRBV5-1,TGCGCCAGCAAGGGTCAGAACACCGGGGAGCTGTTTTTT,CASKGQNTGELFF
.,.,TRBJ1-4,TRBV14,TGTGCCAGCAGCCAAGGTCGTTACGGAACTTATGAAAAACTGTTTTTT,CASSQGRYGTYEKLFF
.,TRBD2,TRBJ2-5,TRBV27,TGTGCCAGCAGTGGTATGGCGGGAGTCTCCCAAGAGACCCAGTACTTC,CASSGMAGVSQETQYF
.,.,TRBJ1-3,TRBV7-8,TGTGCCAGCAGCTTACTTAGGGGAAGGGGCTCTGGAAACACCATATATTTT,CASSLLRGRGSGNTIYF
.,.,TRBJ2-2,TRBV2,TGTGCCAGCAGTGAAACTAGGGGGGACACCGGGGAGCTGTTTTTT,CASSETRGDTGELFF
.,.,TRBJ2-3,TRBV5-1,TGCGCCAGCGGGCTAGCTGAGGATACGCAGTATTTT,CASGLAEDTQYF
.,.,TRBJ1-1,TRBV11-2,TGTGCCAGCAGCTTAGGGGCCCGGGTTGGAGCTTTCTTT,CASSLGARVGAFF
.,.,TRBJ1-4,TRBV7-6,TGTGCCAGCAGCTTATCTGGGGCAGGGGCTAATGAAAAACTGTTTTTT,CASSLSGAGANEKLFF
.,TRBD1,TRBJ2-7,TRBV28,TGTGCCAGCAGGGGAACAGGGGGAAACCACGAGCAGTACTTC,CASRGTGGNHEQYF
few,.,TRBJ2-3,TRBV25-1,TGTGCCAGCAGTGTCACAGGAACAACCACAGATACGCAGTATTTT,CASSVTGTTTDTQYF
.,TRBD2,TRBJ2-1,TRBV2,TGTGCCAGCAGCCTACTAGCGGGGGGCCACAATGAGCAGTTCTTC,CASSLLAGGHNEQFF
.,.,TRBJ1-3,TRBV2,TGTGCCAGCACTACAGGCCCCACTAGCTCTGGAAACACCATATATTTT,CASTTGPTSSGNTIYF
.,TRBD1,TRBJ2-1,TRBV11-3,TGTGCCAGCAGCCTCGGGACAGGGGGCCGGGGTGAGCAGTTCTTC,CASSLGTGGRGEQFF
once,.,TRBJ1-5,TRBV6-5,TGTGCCAGCACTCTCACGGGGCAGCCCCAGCATTTT,CASTLTGQPQHF
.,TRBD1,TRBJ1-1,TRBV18,TGTGCCAGCTCTCGGGACAGACTGAACACTGAAGCTTTCTTT,CASSRDRLNTEAFF